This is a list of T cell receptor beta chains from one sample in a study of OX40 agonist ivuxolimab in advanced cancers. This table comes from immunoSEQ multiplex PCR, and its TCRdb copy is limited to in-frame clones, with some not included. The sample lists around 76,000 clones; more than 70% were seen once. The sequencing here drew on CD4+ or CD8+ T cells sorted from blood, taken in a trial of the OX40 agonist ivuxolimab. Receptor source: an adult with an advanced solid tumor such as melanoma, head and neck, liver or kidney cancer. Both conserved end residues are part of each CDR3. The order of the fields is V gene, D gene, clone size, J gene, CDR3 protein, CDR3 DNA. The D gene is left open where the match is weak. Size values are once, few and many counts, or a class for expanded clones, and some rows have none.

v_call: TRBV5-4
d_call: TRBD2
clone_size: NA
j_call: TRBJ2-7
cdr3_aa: CASSSASGSYEQYF
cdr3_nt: TGTGCCAGCAGCTCAGCTAGCGGATCCTACGAGCAGTACTTC

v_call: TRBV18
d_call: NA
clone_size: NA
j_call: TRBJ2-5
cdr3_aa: CASSRRSQETQYF
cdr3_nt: TGTGCCAGCTCTCGGAGGAGCCAAGAGACCCAGTACTTC

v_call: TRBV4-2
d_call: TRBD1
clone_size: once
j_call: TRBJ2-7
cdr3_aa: CASSQVWDRGREQYF
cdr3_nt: TGTGCCAGCAGCCAAGTCTGGGACAGGGGTCGCGAGCAGTACTTC

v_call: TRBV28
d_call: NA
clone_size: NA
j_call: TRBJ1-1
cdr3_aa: CASSLRQTEAFF
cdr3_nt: TGTGCCAGCAGTTTGAGACAGACTGAAGCTTTCTTT

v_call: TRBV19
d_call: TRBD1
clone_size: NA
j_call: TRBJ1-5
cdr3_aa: CASSIVTGGYGQPQHF
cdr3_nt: TGTGCCAGTAGTATTGTAACAGGGGGCTATGGTCAGCCCCAGCATTTT

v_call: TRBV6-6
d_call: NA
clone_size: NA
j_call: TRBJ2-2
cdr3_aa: CASSGPSAANTGELFF
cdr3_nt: TGTGCCAGCAGTGGGCCTAGCGCCGCGAACACCGGGGAGCTGTTTTTT

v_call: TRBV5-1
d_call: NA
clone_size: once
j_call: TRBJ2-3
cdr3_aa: CASSESGQGTQYF
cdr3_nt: TGCGCCAGCTCGGAGAGTGGGCAAGGTACGCAGTATTTT

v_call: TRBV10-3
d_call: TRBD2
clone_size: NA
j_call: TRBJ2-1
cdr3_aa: CAISVFGSGRRYDNEQFF
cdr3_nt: TGTGCCATCAGTGTTTTTGGTAGCGGGCGTAGGTATGACAATGAGCAGTTCTTC

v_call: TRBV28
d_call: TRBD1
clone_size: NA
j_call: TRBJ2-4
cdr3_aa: CASTVGQIKNIQYF
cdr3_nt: TGTGCCAGCACCGTGGGACAGATAAAAAACATTCAGTACTTC

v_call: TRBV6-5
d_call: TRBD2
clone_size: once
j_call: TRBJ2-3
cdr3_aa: CASRRTSGDTQYF
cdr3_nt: TGTGCCAGCAGGCGGACTAGCGGAGATACGCAGTATTTT

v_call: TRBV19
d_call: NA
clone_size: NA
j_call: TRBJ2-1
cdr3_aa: CASSISGGGSHRSDEQFF
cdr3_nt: TGTGCCAGTAGTATTTCTGGGGGCGGCTCTCACCGCTCGGATGAGCAGTTCTTC

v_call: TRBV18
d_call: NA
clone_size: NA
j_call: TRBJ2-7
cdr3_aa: CASSPLDNYEQYF
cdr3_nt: TGTGCCAGCTCACCACTGGACAACTACGAGCAGTACTTC

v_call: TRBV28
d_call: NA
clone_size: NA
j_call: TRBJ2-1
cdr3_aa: CASSPPGSYYNEQFF
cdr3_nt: TGTGCCAGCAGTCCGCCGGGCAGCTACTACAATGAGCAGTTCTTC

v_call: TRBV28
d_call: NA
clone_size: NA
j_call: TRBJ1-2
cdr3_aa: CASREVGYGYTF
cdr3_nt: TGTGCCAGCAGGGAGGTAGGCTATGGCTACACCTTC

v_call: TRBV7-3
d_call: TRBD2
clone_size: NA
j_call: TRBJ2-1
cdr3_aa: CASSSLPSSGMSNEQFF
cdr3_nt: TGTGCCAGCAGCTCCCTCCCGAGTAGCGGGATGAGCAATGAGCAGTTCTTC

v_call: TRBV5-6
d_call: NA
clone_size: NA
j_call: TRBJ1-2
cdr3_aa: CASSLETGRYGYTF
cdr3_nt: TGTGCCAGCAGCTTAGAGACCGGAAGATATGGCTACACCTTC

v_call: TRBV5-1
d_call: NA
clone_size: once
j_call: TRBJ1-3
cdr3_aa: CASSLQSLGQYSGNTIYF
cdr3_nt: TGCGCCAGCAGCTTGCAGAGCCTCGGTCAATACTCTGGAAACACCATATATTTT

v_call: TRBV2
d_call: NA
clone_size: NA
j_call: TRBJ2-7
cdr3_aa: CASSENREPVYEQYF
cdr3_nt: TGTGCCAGCAGTGAAAACAGGGAACCCGTCTACGAGCAGTACTTC

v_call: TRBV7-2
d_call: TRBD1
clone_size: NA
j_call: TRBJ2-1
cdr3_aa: CASSQGVGVNEQFF
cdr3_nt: TGTGCCAGCAGCCAGGGGGTGGGGGTCAATGAGCAGTTCTTC

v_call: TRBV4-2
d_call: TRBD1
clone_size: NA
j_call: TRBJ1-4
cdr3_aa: CASSQGDRETEKLFF
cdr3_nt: TGTGCCAGCAGCCAAGGAGACAGGGAGACTGAAAAACTGTTTTTT

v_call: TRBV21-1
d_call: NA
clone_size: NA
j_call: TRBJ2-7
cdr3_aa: CASSKGRAQGGKGIYEQYF
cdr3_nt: TGTGCCAGCAGCAAAGGGAGGGCGCAGGGAGGCAAAGGGATATACGAGCAGTACTTC

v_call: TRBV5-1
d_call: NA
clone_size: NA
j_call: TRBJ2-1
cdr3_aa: CASSSTPTNEQFF
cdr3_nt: TGCGCCAGCAGCTCGACTCCTACGAATGAGCAGTTCTTC

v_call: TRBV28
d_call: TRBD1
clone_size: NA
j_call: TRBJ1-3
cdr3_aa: CASSLRDRNTIYF
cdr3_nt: TGTGCCAGCAGTTTACGGGACAGGAACACCATATATTTT

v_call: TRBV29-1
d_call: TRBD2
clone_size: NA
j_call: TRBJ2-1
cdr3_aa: CSVIAGERDGNEQFF
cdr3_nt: TGCAGCGTTATAGCCGGGGAGCGGGATGGAAATGAGCAGTTCTTC

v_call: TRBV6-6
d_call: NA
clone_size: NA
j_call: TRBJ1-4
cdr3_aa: CASRTDPGTNEKLFF
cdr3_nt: TGTGCCAGCAGAACGGACCCGGGCACTAATGAAAAACTGTTTTTT

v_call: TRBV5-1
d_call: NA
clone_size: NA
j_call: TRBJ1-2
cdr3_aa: CASSFTGDYGYTF
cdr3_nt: TGCGCCAGCAGCTTTACAGGTGACTATGGCTACACCTTC

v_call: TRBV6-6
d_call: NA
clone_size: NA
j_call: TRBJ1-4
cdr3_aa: CASSEVEEKLFF
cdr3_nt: TGTGCCAGCAGCGAGGTGGAGGAAAAACTGTTTTTT

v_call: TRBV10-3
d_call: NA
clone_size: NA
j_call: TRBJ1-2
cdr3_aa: CAISDLWDLTNYGYTF
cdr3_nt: TGTGCCATCAGTGATTTATGGGATCTAACTAACTATGGCTACACCTTC

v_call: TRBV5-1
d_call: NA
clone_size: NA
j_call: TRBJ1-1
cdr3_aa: CASSPWGFAEAFF
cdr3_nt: TGCGCCAGCAGCCCCTGGGGGTTTGCTGAAGCTTTCTTT

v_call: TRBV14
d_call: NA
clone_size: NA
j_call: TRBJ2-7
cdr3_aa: CASRNHYEQYF
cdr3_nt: TGTGCCAGCAGGAACCATTACGAGCAGTACTTC

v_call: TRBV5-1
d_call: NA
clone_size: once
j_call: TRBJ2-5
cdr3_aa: CASSSLYRETQYF
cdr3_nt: TGCGCCAGCAGCTCCCTCTATCGAGAGACCCAGTACTTC

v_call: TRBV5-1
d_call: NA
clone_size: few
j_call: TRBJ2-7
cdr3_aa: CASSLDGDVSYEQYF
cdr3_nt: TGCGCCAGCAGCTTGGATGGGGACGTATCCTACGAGCAGTACTTC

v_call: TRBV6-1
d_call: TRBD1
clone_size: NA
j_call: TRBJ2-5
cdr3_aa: CASSGRTGGSQYF
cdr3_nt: TGTGCCAGCAGTGGGAGGACAGGGGGTTCCCAGTACTTC

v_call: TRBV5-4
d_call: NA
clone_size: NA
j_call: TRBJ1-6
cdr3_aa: CASSLQGYSPLHF
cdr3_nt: TGTGCCAGCAGCTTGCAAGGTTATTCACCCCTCCACTTT

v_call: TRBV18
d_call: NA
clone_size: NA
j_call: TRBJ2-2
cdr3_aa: CASSPTIGELFF
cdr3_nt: TGTGCCAGCTCACCAACTATCGGGGAGCTGTTTTTT

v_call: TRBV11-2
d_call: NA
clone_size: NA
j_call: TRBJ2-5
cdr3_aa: CASSSGETQYF
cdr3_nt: TGTGCCAGCAGTTCGGGGGAGACCCAGTACTTC

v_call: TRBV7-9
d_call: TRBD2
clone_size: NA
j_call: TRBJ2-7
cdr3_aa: CASSSPGLAGKPYEQYF
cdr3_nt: TGTGCCAGCAGCTCACCGGGACTAGCGGGAAAGCCCTACGAGCAGTACTTC

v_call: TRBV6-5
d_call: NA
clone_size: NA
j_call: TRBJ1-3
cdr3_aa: CASSYSRSSWGHTIYF
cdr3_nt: TGTGCCAGCAGTTACAGCAGGTCGTCATGGGGACACACCATATATTTT

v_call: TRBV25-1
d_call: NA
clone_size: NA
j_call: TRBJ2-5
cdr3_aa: CASSVVGLETQYF
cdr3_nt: TGTGCCAGCAGTGTCGTAGGCCTGGAGACCCAGTACTTC

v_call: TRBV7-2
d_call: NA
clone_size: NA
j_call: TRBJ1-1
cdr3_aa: CASSFGGNTEAFF
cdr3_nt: TGTGCCAGCAGCTTCGGGGGTAACACTGAAGCTTTCTTT